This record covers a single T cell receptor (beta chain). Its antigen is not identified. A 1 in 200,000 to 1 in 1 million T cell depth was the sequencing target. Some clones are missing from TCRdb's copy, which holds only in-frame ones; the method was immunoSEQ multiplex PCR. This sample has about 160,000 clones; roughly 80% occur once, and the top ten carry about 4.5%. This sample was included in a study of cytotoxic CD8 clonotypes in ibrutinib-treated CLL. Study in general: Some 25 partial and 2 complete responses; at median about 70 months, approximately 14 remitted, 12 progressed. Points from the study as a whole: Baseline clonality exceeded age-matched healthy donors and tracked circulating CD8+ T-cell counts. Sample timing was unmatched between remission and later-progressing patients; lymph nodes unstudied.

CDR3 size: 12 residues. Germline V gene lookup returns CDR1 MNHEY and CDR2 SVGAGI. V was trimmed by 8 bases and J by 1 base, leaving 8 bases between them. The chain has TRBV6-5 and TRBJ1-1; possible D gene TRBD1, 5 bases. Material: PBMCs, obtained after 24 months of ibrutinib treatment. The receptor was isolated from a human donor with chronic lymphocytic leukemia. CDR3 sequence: CASATENTEAFF. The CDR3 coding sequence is TGTGCCAGCGCGACAGAGAACACTGAAGCTTTCTTT.